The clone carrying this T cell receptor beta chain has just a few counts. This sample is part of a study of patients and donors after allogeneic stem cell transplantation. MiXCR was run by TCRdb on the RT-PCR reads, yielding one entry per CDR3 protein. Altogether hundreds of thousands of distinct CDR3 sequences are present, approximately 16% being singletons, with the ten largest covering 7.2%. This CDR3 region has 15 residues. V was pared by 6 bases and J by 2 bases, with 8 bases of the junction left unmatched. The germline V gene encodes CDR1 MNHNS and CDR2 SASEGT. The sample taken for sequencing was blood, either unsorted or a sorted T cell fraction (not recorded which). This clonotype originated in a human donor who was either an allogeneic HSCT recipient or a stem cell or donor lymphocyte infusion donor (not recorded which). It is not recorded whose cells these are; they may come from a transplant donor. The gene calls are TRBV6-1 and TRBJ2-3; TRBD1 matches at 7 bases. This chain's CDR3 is CASRQGQSYTDTQYF. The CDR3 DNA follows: TGTGCCAGCAGGCAGGGACAGTCATACACAGATACGCAGTATTTT.